The clone carrying this T cell receptor beta chain appeared once. Its antigen is currently unknown. Only in-frame clones appear in the TCRdb table, and some are missing; sequencing was by immunoSEQ multiplex PCR. Of around 95,000 clones detected, 85% appear once; the ten largest clones hold roughly 22%. The data were obtained in a study of cytomegalovirus exposure and HLA in healthy donors. The study's findings and limits: TCR sequences were mostly rare, though some public TCRs occurred in many donors.

The CDR3 is 13 amino acids. The source material was PBMCs. The receptor comes from a man aged 18 to 30 in good health and CMV-seropositive. This sequence joins TRBV21-1 and TRBJ2-7; the D call TRBD2 from the table was never checked on the DNA. TRBV21-1 is noted as a pseudogene. CDR3 DNA sequence: TGTGCCAGCAGCAAACAGCCGGGTTACGAGCAGTACGTC. Translating it yields CASSKQPGYEQYV.